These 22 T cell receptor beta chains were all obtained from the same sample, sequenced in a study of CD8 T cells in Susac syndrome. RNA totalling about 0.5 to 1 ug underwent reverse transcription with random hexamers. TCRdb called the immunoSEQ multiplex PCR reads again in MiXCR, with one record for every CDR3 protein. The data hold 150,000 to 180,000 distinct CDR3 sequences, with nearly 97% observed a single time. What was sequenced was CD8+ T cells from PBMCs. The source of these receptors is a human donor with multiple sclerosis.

In DNA form, the CDR3 reads TGTGCCACCAGCAGAGATGAAACAGGGAATTACGAGCAGTACTTC. This gives the protein CATSRDETGNYEQYF. The chain carries TRBV15 and TRBJ2-7; D is possibly TRBD1 (6 bases). CDR1 is LNHNV, CDR2 YYDKDF, per germline (reference sequence). The V end was cut by 0 bases, the J end by 4 bases, with 13 bases between. This CDR3 has 15 residues.

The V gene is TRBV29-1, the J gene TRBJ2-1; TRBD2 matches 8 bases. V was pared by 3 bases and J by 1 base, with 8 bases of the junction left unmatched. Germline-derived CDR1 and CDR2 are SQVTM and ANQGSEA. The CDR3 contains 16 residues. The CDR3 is CSVEGRVAGSYNEQFF. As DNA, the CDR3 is TGCAGCGTTGAGGGTCGAGTAGCGGGGTCCTACAATGAGCAGTTCTTC.

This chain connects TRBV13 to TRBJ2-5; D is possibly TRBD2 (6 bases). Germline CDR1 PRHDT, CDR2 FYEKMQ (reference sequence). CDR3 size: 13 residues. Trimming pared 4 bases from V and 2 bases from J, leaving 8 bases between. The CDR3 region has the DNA TGTGCCAGCAGCTCGGAGGGGCAAGAGACCCAGTACTTC. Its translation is CASSSEGQETQYF.

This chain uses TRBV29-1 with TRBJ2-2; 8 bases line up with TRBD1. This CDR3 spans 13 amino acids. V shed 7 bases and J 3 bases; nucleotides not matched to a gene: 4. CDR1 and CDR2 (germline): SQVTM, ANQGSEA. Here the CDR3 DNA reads TGCAGCGCAGACAGGGGAGACACCGGGGAGCTGTTTTTT. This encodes CSADRGDTGELFF.

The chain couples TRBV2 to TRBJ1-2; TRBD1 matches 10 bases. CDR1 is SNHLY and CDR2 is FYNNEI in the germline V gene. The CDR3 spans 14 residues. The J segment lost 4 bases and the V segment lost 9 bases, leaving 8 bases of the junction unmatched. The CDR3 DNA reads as TGTGCCAGTCACGACAGGGGGCGATCCTATGGCTACACCTTC. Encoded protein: CASHDRGRSYGYTF.

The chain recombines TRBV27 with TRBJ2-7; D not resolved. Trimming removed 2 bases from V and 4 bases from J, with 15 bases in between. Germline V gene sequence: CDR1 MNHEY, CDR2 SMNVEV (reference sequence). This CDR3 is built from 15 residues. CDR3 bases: TGTGCCAGCAGTTTAATACCCCTGGGCCTATACGAGCAGTACGTC. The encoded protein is CASSLIPLGLYEQYV.

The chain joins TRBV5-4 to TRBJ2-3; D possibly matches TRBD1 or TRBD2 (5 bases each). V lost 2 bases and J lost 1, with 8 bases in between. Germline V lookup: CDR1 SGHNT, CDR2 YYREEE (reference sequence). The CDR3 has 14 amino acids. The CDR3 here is CASSFRGGTDTQYF. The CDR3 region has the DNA TGTGCCAGCAGCTTTCGAGGGGGCACAGATACGCAGTATTTT.

The CDR3 spells CASSQGPSSYNEQFF. The CDR3 coding sequence is TGTGCCAGCAGCCAAGGTCCGAGCTCCTACAATGAGCAGTTCTTC. The V gene is TRBV3-1, the J gene TRBJ2-1; D is ambiguous. The germline CDR1 and CDR2 sequences are LGHDT and YNNKEL (reference sequence). V was pared by 1 base and J by 0 bases, with 7 bases between. The CDR3 loop spans 15 amino acids.

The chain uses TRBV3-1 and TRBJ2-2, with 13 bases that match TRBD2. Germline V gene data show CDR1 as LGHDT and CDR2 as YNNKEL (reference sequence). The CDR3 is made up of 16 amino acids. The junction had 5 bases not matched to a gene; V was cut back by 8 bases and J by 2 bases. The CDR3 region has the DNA TGTGCCAGCGGATTGGGACTAGCGGGAAACACCGGGGAGCTGTTTTTT. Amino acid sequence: CASGLGLAGNTGELFF.

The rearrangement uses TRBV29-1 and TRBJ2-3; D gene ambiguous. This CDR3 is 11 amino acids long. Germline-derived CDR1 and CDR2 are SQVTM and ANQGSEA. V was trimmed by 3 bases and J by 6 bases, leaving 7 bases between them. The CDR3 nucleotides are TGCAGCGTTGAGGGTGGGGATACGCAGTATTTT. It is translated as CSVEGGDTQYF.

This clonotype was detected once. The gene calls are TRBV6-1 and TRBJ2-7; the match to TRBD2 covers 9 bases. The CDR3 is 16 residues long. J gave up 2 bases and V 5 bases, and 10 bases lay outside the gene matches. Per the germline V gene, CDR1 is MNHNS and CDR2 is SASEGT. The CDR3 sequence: CASSPTLAGDPYEQYV. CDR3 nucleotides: TGTGCCAGCAGTCCGACATTAGCGGGGGACCCCTACGAGCAGTACGTC.

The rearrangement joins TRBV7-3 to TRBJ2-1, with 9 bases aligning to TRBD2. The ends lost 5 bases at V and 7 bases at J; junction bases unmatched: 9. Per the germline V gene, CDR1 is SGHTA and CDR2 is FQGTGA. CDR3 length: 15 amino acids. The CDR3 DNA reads TGTGCCAGCAGCCCCGGGCGGGGGGGCCTAAATGAGCAGTTCTTC. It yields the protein CASSPGRGGLNEQFF.

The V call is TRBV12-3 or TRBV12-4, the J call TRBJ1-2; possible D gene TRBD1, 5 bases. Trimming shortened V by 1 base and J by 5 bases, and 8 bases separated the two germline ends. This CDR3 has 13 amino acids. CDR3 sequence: CASSLGTSYGYTF. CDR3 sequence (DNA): TGTGCCAGCAGTTTAGGGACATCTTATGGCTACACCTTC.

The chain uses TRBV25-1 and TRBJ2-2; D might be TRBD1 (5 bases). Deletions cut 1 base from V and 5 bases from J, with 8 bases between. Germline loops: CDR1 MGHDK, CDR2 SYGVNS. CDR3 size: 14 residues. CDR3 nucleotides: TGTGCCAGCAGTGAATTCCAGGGAACCGGGGAGCTGTTTTTT. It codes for CASSEFQGTGELFF.

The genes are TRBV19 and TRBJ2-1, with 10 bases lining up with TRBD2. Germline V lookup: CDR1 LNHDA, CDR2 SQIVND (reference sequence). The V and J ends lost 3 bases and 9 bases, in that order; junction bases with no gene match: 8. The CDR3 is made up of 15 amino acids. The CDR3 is CASSIGLAAGAEQFF. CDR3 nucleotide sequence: TGTGCCAGTAGTATCGGACTAGCGGCTGGGGCTGAGCAGTTCTTC.

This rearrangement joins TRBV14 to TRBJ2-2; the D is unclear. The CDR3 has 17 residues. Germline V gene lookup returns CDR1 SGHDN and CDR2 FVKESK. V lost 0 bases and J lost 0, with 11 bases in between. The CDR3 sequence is CASSQDRYSPNTGELFF. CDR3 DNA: TGTGCCAGCAGCCAAGATCGCTATAGCCCGAACACCGGGGAGCTGTTTTTT.

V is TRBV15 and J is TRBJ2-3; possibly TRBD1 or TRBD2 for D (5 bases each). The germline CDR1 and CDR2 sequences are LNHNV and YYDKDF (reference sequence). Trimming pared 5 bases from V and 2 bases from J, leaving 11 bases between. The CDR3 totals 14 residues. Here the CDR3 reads CATSRDGPTDTQYF. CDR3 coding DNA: TGTGCCACCAGCCGGGACGGACCCACAGATACGCAGTATTTT.

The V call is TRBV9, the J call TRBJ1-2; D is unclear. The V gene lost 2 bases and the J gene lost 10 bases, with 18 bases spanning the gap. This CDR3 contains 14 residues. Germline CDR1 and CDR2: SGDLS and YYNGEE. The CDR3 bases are TGTGCCAGCAGCGTTGCCCCGGCAGGCCCTACCTACACCTTC. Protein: CASSVAPAGPTYTF.

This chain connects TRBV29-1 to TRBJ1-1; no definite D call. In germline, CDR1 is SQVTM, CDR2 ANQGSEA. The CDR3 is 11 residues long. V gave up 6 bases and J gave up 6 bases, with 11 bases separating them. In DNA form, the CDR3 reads TGCAGCGTCCCTTCTGTAGCTGAAGCTTTCTTT. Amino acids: CSVPSVAEAFF.

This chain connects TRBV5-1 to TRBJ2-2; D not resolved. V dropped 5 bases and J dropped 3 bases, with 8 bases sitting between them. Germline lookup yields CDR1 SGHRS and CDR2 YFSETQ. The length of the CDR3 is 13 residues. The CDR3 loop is CASSGPDTGELFF. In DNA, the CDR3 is TGCGCCAGCAGTGGGCCCGACACCGGGGAGCTGTTTTTT. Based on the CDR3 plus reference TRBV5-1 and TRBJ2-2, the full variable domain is KAGVTQTPRYLIKTRGQQVTLSCSPISGHRSVSWYQQTPGQGLQFLFEYFSETQRNKGNFPGRFSGRQFSNSRSEMNVSTLELGDSALYLCASSGPDTGELFFGEGSRLTVL.

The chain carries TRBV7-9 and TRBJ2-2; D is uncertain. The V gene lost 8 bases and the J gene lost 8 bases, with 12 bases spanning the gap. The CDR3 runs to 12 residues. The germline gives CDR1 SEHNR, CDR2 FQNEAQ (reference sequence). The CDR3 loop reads CASLPVQGELFF. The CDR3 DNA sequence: TGTGCCAGCCTCCCCGTCCAAGGGGAGCTGTTTTTT.

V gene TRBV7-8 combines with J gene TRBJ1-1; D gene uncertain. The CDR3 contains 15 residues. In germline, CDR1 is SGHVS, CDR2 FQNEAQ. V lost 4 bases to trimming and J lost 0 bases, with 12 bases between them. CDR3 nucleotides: TGTGCCAGCAGCTCCTACTTGACTGTGAACACTGAAGCTTTCTTT. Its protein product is CASSSYLTVNTEAFF.